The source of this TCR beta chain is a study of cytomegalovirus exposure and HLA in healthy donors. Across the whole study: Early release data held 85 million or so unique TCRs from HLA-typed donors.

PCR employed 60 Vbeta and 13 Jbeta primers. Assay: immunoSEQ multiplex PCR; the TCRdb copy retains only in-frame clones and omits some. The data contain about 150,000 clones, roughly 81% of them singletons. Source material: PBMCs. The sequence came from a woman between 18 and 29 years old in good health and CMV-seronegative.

CDR3 nucleotides: TGTGCCAGCAGCTTGGACTATTCCTACAATGAGCAGTTCTTC. Amino acid sequence: CASSLDYSYNEQFF. This sequence joins TRBV7-2 and TRBJ2-1; D is perhaps TRBD2 (6 bases). Trimming took 3 bases from V and 1 from J, leaving 7 bases between them. The CDR3 is made up of 14 amino acids. The germline gives CDR1 SGHTA, CDR2 FQGNSA.